What follows are 26 T cell receptor beta chains derived from one specimen sequenced in a study of T cells expressing NK-cell markers. Reprocessing the 5' RACE reads, TCRdb reports a single entry for every CDR3 protein and omits DNA. Its listing shows about 370,000 distinct CDR3 sequences. Source material: blood T cells: a sorted CD56 or NKG2C T cell subset, CD4+ or CD8+ T cells, or bulk PBMC T cells (not recorded which). The receptor source for this set is a woman aged 45 to 65 in good health.

This rearrangement joins TRBV3-1 to TRBJ2-3. The length of the CDR3 is 13 residues. The V gene's germline CDR1 is LGHDT and CDR2 YNNKEL (reference sequence). CDR3 amino acids: CASSQDLSDTQYF.

V usage is TRBV3-1 and J usage is TRBJ1-4. CDR3 length equals 14 residues. Germline CDR1 reads LGHDT; CDR2 reads YNNKEL (reference sequence). The CDR3 loop reads CASSRRRTNEKLFF.

The chain carries TRBV4-2 and TRBJ2-3; no DNA is available, so the TRBD1 call from TCRdb remains unchecked. This CDR3 comprises 15 residues. CDR1 is LGHNA and CDR2 is YNFKEQ in the germline V gene. The CDR3 reads CASSQEGQGWNTQYF.

The chain couples TRBV6-5 to TRBJ2-1; TCRdb's D call of TRBD1 is untestable without DNA. The CDR3 contains 15 residues. CDR1 is MNHEY, CDR2 SVGAGI, per germline. The CDR3 loop reads CASSYSATGGYEQFF.

The chain is built from TRBV5-1 and TRBJ2-4; TCRdb outputs TRBD1, but without DNA this stays unchecked. The CDR3 spans 13 residues. CDR1 SGHRS and CDR2 YFSETQ come from the germline V gene. Here the CDR3 reads CASSTSSTGTQYF.

This rearrangement joins TRBV7-2 to TRBJ2-2; TCRdb's D call, TRBD1, is unchecked because there is no DNA. The CDR3 totals 16 residues. Germline CDR1 and CDR2: SGHTA and FQGNSA. This CDR3 is CASSPDRPANTGELFF.

CDR3 region: CASRYGREYTEAFF. J is TRBJ1-1 and V is TRBV12-3 or TRBV12-4; TCRdb's D gene call, TRBD1, goes unchecked for lack of DNA. CDR3 length: 14 residues.

The V call is TRBV24-1, the J call TRBJ2-1; as DNA is missing, the TRBD1 call by TCRdb cannot be tested. The CDR3 covers 13 residues. Germline V CDR1 and CDR2: KGHDR, SFDVKD. CDR3 region: CATSVGGWNEQFF.

The V gene is TRBV5-6, the J gene TRBJ2-3. Germline lookup yields CDR1 SGHDT and CDR2 YYEEEE. The CDR3 length is 13 residues. The CDR3: CASSPLGTDTQYF.

The chain joins TRBV4-1 to TRBJ2-1. The CDR3 sequence is 13 residues long. The germline V gene encodes CDR1 MGHRA and CDR2 YSYEKL. The CDR3: CASSQTHGGRQFF.

The gene calls are TRBV3-1 and TRBJ2-7; the D call from TCRdb, TRBD2, cannot be confirmed without DNA. CDR1 and CDR2 (germline): LGHDT, YNNKEL (reference sequence). The CDR3 has 11 amino acids. CDR3: CASSERGGQYF.

The V gene is TRBV10-2, the J gene TRBJ2-1. This CDR3 has 15 residues. CDR1 is WSHSY and CDR2 is SAAADI in the germline V gene. CDR3 residues: CASSVGGAPYNEQFF.

The gene calls are TRBV7-6 and TRBJ1-6. There are 14 residues in the CDR3. Germline values: CDR1 SGHVS, CDR2 FNYEAQ. The CDR3 is CASSQGVLGSPLHF.

V gene TRBV11-2 combines with J gene TRBJ2-1; lacking DNA, the TRBD2 call made by TCRdb goes unchecked. In germline, CDR1 is SGHAT, CDR2 FQNNGV. The CDR3 sequence is 18 residues long. The CDR3: CASSPGTSGRAKENEQFF.

The chain joins TRBV4-1 to TRBJ2-1; the D call from TCRdb, TRBD2, cannot be confirmed without DNA. This CDR3 has 12 residues. Per the germline V gene, CDR1 is MGHRA and CDR2 is YSYEKL. CDR3 amino acids: CASSLSGAQQFF.

V is TRBV5-1 and J is TRBJ1-5. The CDR3 covers 13 residues. Germline CDR1 reads SGHRS; CDR2 reads YFSETQ. The CDR3 protein is CASSAWINQPQHF.

V is TRBV5-1 and J is TRBJ2-1; TCRdb gives TRBD2 as the D gene, but with no DNA this cannot be confirmed. The CDR3 spans 14 residues. CDR1 is SGHRS and CDR2 is YFSETQ in the germline V gene. CDR3 sequence reads: CASNPDGLYNEQFF.

The V call is TRBV7-8, the J call TRBJ2-3; TCRdb calls TRBD2, which cannot be checked without DNA. The CDR3 runs 14 residues. Germline CDR1 is SGHVS and CDR2 is FQNEAQ. The CDR3 region is CASSLQGVADTQYF.

The chain is built from TRBV15 and TRBJ2-1; TCRdb calls TRBD2, which cannot be checked without DNA. The CDR3 totals 12 residues. Germline values: CDR1 LNHNV, CDR2 YYDKDF (reference sequence). This chain's CDR3 is CATGLVINEQFF. Full variable domain (outside the CDR3, taken from reference TRBV15 and TRBJ2-1): DAMVIQNPRYQVTQFGKPVTLSCSQTLNHNVMYWYQQKSSQAPKLLFHYYDKDFNNEADTPDNFQSRRPNTSFCFLDIRSPGLGDTAMYLCATGLVINEQFFGPGTRLTVL.

The rearrangement joins TRBV29-1 to TRBJ2-5; TCRdb calls TRBD2, which cannot be checked without DNA. Germline V gives CDR1 SQVTM, CDR2 ANQGSEA. The CDR3 is 19 residues long. Here the CDR3 reads CSVNFMSGRSIRIQETQCF.

The J gene is TRBJ1-1, the V gene TRBV14. This CDR3 is built from 15 residues. Per the germline V gene, CDR1 is SGHDN and CDR2 is FVKESK. The CDR3: CASSQGIRQNTEAFF.

The chain is built from TRBV11-3 and TRBJ2-1; the TRBD2 assignment by TCRdb is unverifiable without DNA. Per the germline V gene, CDR1 is SGHNT and CDR2 is YENEEA. There are 16 residues in the CDR3. Here the CDR3 reads CASSPVGLAGVNEQFF. Drawing the rest from reference TRBV11-3 and TRBJ2-1, the complete variable domain is EAGVVQSPRYKIIEKKQPVAFWCNPISGHNTLYWYLQNLGQGPELLIRYENEEAVDDSQLPKDRFSAERLKGVDSTLKIQPAELGDSAVYLCASSPVGLAGVNEQFFGPGTRLTVL.

The chain is built from TRBV9 and TRBJ2-1; as DNA is missing, the TRBD1 call by TCRdb cannot be tested. Germline CDR1 reads SGDLS; CDR2 reads YYNGEE. The CDR3 has 15 residues. CDR3 sequence reads: CASSGQGAPGNEQFF.

V is TRBV12-3 or TRBV12-4 and J is TRBJ2-6. This CDR3 has 16 amino acids. The chain's CDR3 is CASRKLRDSGANVLTF.

The gene calls are TRBV25-1 and TRBJ2-1; no DNA is available, so the TRBD2 call from TCRdb remains unchecked. Germline lookup yields CDR1 MGHDK and CDR2 SYGVNS. The CDR3 sequence is 19 residues long. The CDR3 sequence is CASSEHGTSGSSSYNEQFF.

The CDR3: CSTTGSGLGYTF. The chain recombines TRBV29-1 with TRBJ1-2; TCRdb names TRBD1, which stays unverified in the absence of DNA. Germline values: CDR1 SQVTM, CDR2 ANQGSEA. The CDR3 length is 12 residues.